These 32 T cell receptor beta chains were sequenced from one sample in a study of radiotherapy plus CTLA-4 blockade in lung cancer. The assay was immunoSEQ multiplex PCR, and TCRdb's table has in-frame clones only and misses some. The sample carries nearly 95,000 clones, about four fifths recorded once. The specimen comprised peripheral blood, sampled from a patient treated with radiotherapy plus ipilimumab. The receptors come from a human donor with non-small cell lung cancer that progressed on radiotherapy plus ipilimumab.

The V gene is TRBV15, the J gene TRBJ2-7, with D perhaps matching TRBD1 (5 bases). Trimming pared 1 base from V and 5 bases from J, leaving 15 bases between. CDR3 size: 15 residues. CDR1 is LNHNV, CDR2 YYDKDF, per germline (reference sequence). Here the CDR3 DNA reads TGTGCCACCAGCAGAGGGGCGACAGACGCCCACGAGCAGTACTTC. Translating it yields CATSRGATDAHEQYF.

The chain combines TRBV7-9 with TRBJ2-2; 12 bases line up with TRBD2. The CDR3 covers 17 residues. In germline, CDR1 is SEHNR, CDR2 FQNEAQ (reference sequence). V trimming: 4 bases; J trimming: 5 bases; junction bases outside the gene matches: 8. CDR3 loop: CASSSGLAGKGTGELFF. CDR3 nucleotide sequence: TGTGCCAGCAGCTCCGGACTAGCGGGAAAGGGGACCGGGGAGCTGTTTTTT.

J is TRBJ2-7 and V is TRBV5-4; TRBD2 matches at 12 bases. The V gene end was trimmed by 4 bases and the J gene end by 1 base; junction bases not matched to a gene: 9. The V gene's germline CDR1 is SGHNT and CDR2 YYREEE (reference sequence). The CDR3 consists of 17 residues. DNA of the CDR3: TGTGCCAGCAGCCGGCGACTAGCGGGAGTGGGTTCCTACGAGCAGTACTTC. It translates to CASSRRLAGVGSYEQYF.

V and J are TRBV7-3 and TRBJ2-7; TRBD1 matches 7 bases. The CDR3 extends over 17 amino acids. With V trimmed by 2 bases and J by 3 bases, 13 bases remained unmatched. Per the germline V gene, CDR1 is SGHTA and CDR2 is FQGTGA. CDR3 sequence (DNA): TGTGCCAGCAGCTTAGAACATACCGGGACAGACTACTACGAGCAGTACGTC. This codes for CASSLEHTGTDYYEQYV.

V and J are TRBV5-1 and TRBJ1-2; unclear D gene. The CDR3 sequence is 13 residues long. CDR1 is SGHRS and CDR2 is YFSETQ in the germline V gene. V lost 3 bases and J 4 bases, leaving 10 bases between the germline ends. The CDR3 sequence is CASSSTEAYGYTF. CDR3 nucleotides: TGCGCCAGCAGCTCCACCGAGGCCTATGGCTACACCTTC.

In its sample, this clone was seen once. The chain joins TRBV10-1 to TRBJ2-5, with no clear D. This CDR3 is 12 amino acids long. V lost 4 bases and J 2 bases, leaving 5 bases between the germline ends. CDR1 is WNHNN, CDR2 SYGVQD, per germline (reference sequence). CDR3 loop: CASSAGQETQYF. The CDR3 DNA reads as TGCGCCAGCAGTGCGGGTCAAGAGACCCAGTACTTC.

The chain uses TRBV29-1 and TRBJ2-2, with 10 positions matching TRBD1. CDR3 length: 15 amino acids. The V and J ends lost 8 bases and 3 bases, in that order; junction bases with no gene match: 9. Germline CDR1 and CDR2: SQVTM and ANQGSEA. The CDR3, as DNA: TGCAGCATTCAAGACAGGGGGCGAGACACCGGGGAGCTGTTTTTT. Encoded protein: CSIQDRGRDTGELFF.

CDR3 sequence reads: CASSLPRSETQYF. DNA of the CDR3: TGTGCCAGCAGCCTACCCAGGAGTGAGACCCAGTACTTC. This chain links TRBV7-8 with TRBJ2-5; D call uncertain. Per the germline V gene, CDR1 is SGHVS and CDR2 is FQNEAQ. Between the trimmed V and J ends, which lost 5 bases and 5 bases, there was a span of 12 bases. This CDR3 has 13 residues. The entire variable domain, with the rest obtained from reference TRBV7-8 and TRBJ2-5, is as follows: GAGVSQSPRYKVAKRGQDVALRCDPISGHVSLFWYQQALGQGPEFLTYFQNEAQLDKSGLPSDRFFAERPEGSVSTLKIQRTQQEDSAVYLCASSLPRSETQYFGPGTRLLVL.

The chain employs TRBV15 and TRBJ1-3; no firm D call. Germline CDR1 reads LNHNV; CDR2 reads YYDKDF (reference sequence). Trimming removed 0 bases from V and 8 bases from J, with 20 bases in between. This CDR3 is 17 amino acids long. For the CDR3, the DNA is TGTGCCACCAGCAGAGACCGAGGGATGCAAGTCATAGACACCATATATTTT. This gives the protein CATSRDRGMQVIDTIYF.

The chain employs TRBV11-2 and TRBJ2-2; D might be TRBD1 (6 bases). The CDR3 is made up of 16 amino acids. Looked up from germline, CDR1 is SGHAT and CDR2 is FQNNGV. Trimming pared 5 bases from V and 4 bases from J, leaving 17 bases between. The CDR3 DNA sequence: TGTGCCAGCAGCCCCCCAATCACAGGGTTCACCGGGGAGCTGTTTTTT. This gives the protein CASSPPITGFTGELFF.

V and J are TRBV7-2 and TRBJ1-5, with TRBD1 identical over 8 bases. The trim removed 1 base at V and 6 bases at J, leaving 5 bases unmatched. This CDR3 region has 15 residues. Per germline, CDR1 SGHTA and CDR2 FQGNSA. The CDR3 region has the DNA TGTGCCAGCAGCTTAGTTGCAGGGGGCGGTCAGCCCCAGCATTTT. Protein: CASSLVAGGGQPQHF.

CDR3 protein: CASSLNGQTDTQYF. CDR3 coding DNA: TGTGCCAGCAGCTTAAATGGACAGACAGATACGCAGTATTTT. V and J are TRBV7-3 and TRBJ2-3; D perhaps matches TRBD1 (6 bases). Germline CDR1 is SGHTA and CDR2 is FQGTGA. Trimming left V 1 base short and J 3 bases short, with 8 bases between. This CDR3 has 14 amino acids.

The chain has TRBV18 and TRBJ2-1; 7 positions match TRBD2. This CDR3 comprises 17 residues. Trimming removed 2 bases from V and 5 bases from J; junction bases left unmatched: 12. Germline CDR1 is KGHSH and CDR2 is LQKENI. CDR3 DNA sequence: TGTGCCAGCTCACCATCGCCCCGGCGGGAGATAAACAATGAGCAGTTCTTC. Translating it yields CASSPSPRREINNEQFF.

The chain has TRBV4-1 and TRBJ2-3, with 10 positions matching TRBD1. CDR1 is MGHRA and CDR2 is YSYEKL in the germline V gene. V was pared by 0 bases and J by 4 bases, with 7 bases of the junction left unmatched. The CDR3 loop spans 17 amino acids. The DNA for the CDR3 is TGCGCCAGCAGCCAAGAATCCCGGGACAGGGGAGCAGATACGCAGTATTTT. Residues: CASSQESRDRGADTQYF.

The gene calls are TRBV7-9 and TRBJ2-3; no definite D call. Germline V gene lookup returns CDR1 SEHNR and CDR2 FQNEAQ (reference sequence). Trimming removed 4 bases from V and 0 bases from J, with 14 bases in between. This CDR3 is built from 16 residues. CDR3 DNA sequence: TGTGCCAGCAGCTCCCGACCACCATCTAGCACAGATACGCAGTATTTT. Translated, it gives CASSSRPPSSTDTQYF.

The V gene is TRBV13, the J gene TRBJ2-3; TRBD1 or TRBD2 may be the D gene (5 bases each). Germline CDR1 PRHDT, CDR2 FYEKMQ (reference sequence). The CDR3 covers 16 residues. Trimming removed 4 bases from V and 1 base from J, with 15 bases in between. This CDR3 is CASSSGASGGTDTQYF. The CDR3 nucleotides read TGTGCCAGCAGCTCCGGGGCCAGCGGAGGCACAGATACGCAGTATTTT.

A few counts support this clone. The V call is TRBV18, the J call TRBJ2-7; 7 nucleotides align to TRBD2. With V trimmed by 3 bases and J by 5 bases, 4 bases remained unmatched. CDR1 KGHSH and CDR2 LQKENI come from the germline V gene. CDR3 length equals 13 residues. The CDR3 sequence: CASSPWTSHEQYF. As DNA, the CDR3 is TGTGCCAGCTCACCTTGGACTAGTCACGAGCAGTACTTC. The complete variable domain, with remaining parts taken from reference TRBV18 and TRBJ2-7, reads NAGVMQNPRHLVRRRGQEARLRCSPMKGHSHVYWYRQLPEEGLKFMVYLQKENIIDESGMPKERFSAEFPKEGPSILRIQQVVRGDSAAYFCASSPWTSHEQYFGPGTRLTVT.

The chain carries TRBV6-6 and TRBJ2-1, with D perhaps given as TRBD1 or TRBD2 (5 bases each). Germline lookup yields CDR1 MNHNY and CDR2 SVGAGI (reference sequence). Trimming took off 2 bases at V and 15 bases at J, with 17 bases between the two ends. This CDR3 contains 13 residues. CDR3 DNA: TGTGCCAGCAGTTACGTAGAAGTGGCAGGGAGGTTCTTC. Translation gives CASSYVEVAGRFF.

CDR3: CASSQDPQGYGYTF. CDR3 nucleotides: TGCGCCAGCAGCCAAGACCCACAGGGATATGGCTACACCTTC. The gene calls are TRBV4-3 and TRBJ1-2; a possible D gene is TRBD1 (6 bases). The V end was cut by 0 bases, the J end by 5 bases, with 10 bases between. The V gene's germline CDR1 is LGHNA and CDR2 YSLEER. The CDR3 consists of 14 residues.

This clone occurred a few times. The V call is TRBV7-8, the J call TRBJ1-2, with 10 bases aligning to TRBD1. After removal of 3 bases from V and 4 bases from J, the junction contained 5 bases not matched to a gene. CDR1 is SGHVS and CDR2 is FQNEAQ in the germline V gene. The CDR3 runs to 15 residues. This CDR3 reads CASSLTGGSSYGYTF. The CDR3 DNA sequence: TGTGCCAGCAGCTTGACAGGGGGCTCATCCTATGGCTACACCTTC.

The chain joins TRBV4-2 to TRBJ2-7, with 8 bases that match TRBD2. Trimming at V came to 4 bases and at J to 0 bases, leaving 5 bases not matched to a gene. Germline V gene sequence: CDR1 LGHNA, CDR2 YNFKEQ. This CDR3 is 15 amino acids long. The CDR3 here is CASSPTSGSSYEQYF. The CDR3 nucleotides read TGTGCCAGCAGCCCTACTAGCGGCAGCTCCTACGAGCAGTACTTC.

V and J are TRBV29-1 and TRBJ2-5; D is tentatively TRBD1 or TRBD2 (6 bases each). The V end lost 6 bases, the J end lost 5 bases, and 10 bases lay between the germline ends. Germline V gives CDR1 SQVTM, CDR2 ANQGSEA. This CDR3 region has 11 residues. The CDR3 reads CSVRGGETQYF. The CDR3 DNA follows: TGCAGCGTGCGAGGGGGGGAGACCCAGTACTTC.

The chain uses TRBV5-6 and TRBJ1-5; TRBD1 matches 9 bases. The CDR3 sequence is 15 residues long. The germline V gene encodes CDR1 SGHDT and CDR2 YYEEEE. V was pared by 4 bases and J by 6 bases, with 8 bases of the junction left unmatched. This CDR3 is CASSRAGQGFQPQHF. Here the CDR3 DNA reads TGTGCCAGCAGCCGGGCCGGACAGGGGTTTCAGCCCCAGCATTTT.

The chain combines TRBV27 with TRBJ2-1; TRBD2 is a possible D gene (6 bases). V lost 6 bases and J 7 bases, leaving 25 bases between the germline ends. The CDR3 loop spans 17 amino acids. Germline lookup yields CDR1 MNHEY and CDR2 SMNVEV (reference sequence). The CDR3 reads CASSPRSLAGLGNEQFF. The CDR3 DNA reads as TGTGCCAGCAGCCCCCGGAGTCTGGCGGGATTGGGTAATGAGCAGTTCTTC.

The chain recombines TRBV19 with TRBJ2-1; no clear D gene. The CDR3 sequence is 16 residues long. Trimming pared 3 bases from V and 0 bases from J, leaving 12 bases between. Germline assignment: CDR1 LNHDA and CDR2 SQIVND (reference sequence). The CDR3 DNA sequence: TGTGCCAGTAGTATTTCTGGACGAAGCTCCTACAATGAGCAGTTCTTC. This translates into CASSISGRSSYNEQFF. The whole variable domain, remainder taken from reference TRBV19 and TRBJ2-1, is DGGITQSPKYLFRKEGQNVTLSCEQNLNHDAMYWYRQDPGQGLRLIYYSQIVNDFQKGDIAEGYSVSREKKESFPLTVTSAQKNPTAFYLCASSISGRSSYNEQFFGPGTRLTVL.

The CDR3 nucleotides read TGTGCCACCGGGGATGTAAACACTGAAGCTTTCTTT. This encodes CATGDVNTEAFF. V usage is TRBV28 and J usage is TRBJ1-1; D is ambiguous. Germline CDR1 is MDHEN and CDR2 is SYDVKM. Trimming pared 10 bases from V and 2 bases from J, leaving 11 bases between. The CDR3 is made up of 12 amino acids.

V and J are TRBV15 and TRBJ1-4; 9 bases agree with TRBD1. The CDR3 runs to 17 residues. CDR1 LNHNV and CDR2 YYDKDF come from the germline V gene (reference sequence). After removal of 0 bases from V and 8 bases from J, the junction contained 10 bases not matched to a gene. CDR3 region: CATSRDYQGQGGEKLFF. The CDR3 region has the DNA TGTGCCACCAGCAGAGATTATCAGGGACAGGGAGGGGAAAAACTGTTTTTT.

V and J are TRBV10-3 and TRBJ1-5; tentative D call: TRBD1 (6 bases). The germline V gene has CDR1 ENHRY and CDR2 SYGVKD. The CDR3 is 16 residues long. V was trimmed by 2 bases and J by 1 base, leaving 12 bases between them. The CDR3 DNA reads as TGTGCCATCAGTGAGAAACAGGGAGTAAGCAATCAGCCCCAGCATTTT. It specifies CAISEKQGVSNQPQHF.

The J gene is TRBJ1-2, the V gene TRBV5-1, with 9 bases matching TRBD1. The CDR3 is 15 residues long. V trimming: 0 bases; J trimming: 3 bases; junction bases outside the gene matches: 3. CDR1 and CDR2 from the germline V gene are SGHRS and YFSETQ. The CDR3 DNA is TGCGCCAGCAGCTTGGGGGACAGGGACGACTATGGCTACACCTTC. Its translation is CASSLGDRDDYGYTF. The variable domain in full, completed from reference TRBV5-1 and TRBJ1-2, reads KAGVTQTPRYLIKTRGQQVTLSCSPISGHRSVSWYQQTPGQGLQFLFEYFSETQRNKGNFPGRFSGRQFSNSRSEMNVSTLELGDSALYLCASSLGDRDDYGYTFGSGTRLTVV.

This chain links TRBV4-2 with TRBJ2-5, with D possibly matching TRBD2 (6 bases). The CDR3 loop spans 15 amino acids. Germline loops: CDR1 LGHNA, CDR2 YNFKEQ. Trimming left V 2 bases short and J 5 bases short, with 15 bases between. For the CDR3, the DNA is TGTGCCAGCAGCCAATCTAGCGCCCTTTTGGAGACCCAGTACTTC. Amino acid sequence: CASSQSSALLETQYF.

The rearrangement links TRBV29-1 to TRBJ1-1; a possible D gene is TRBD1 (5 bases). The V gene's germline CDR1 is SQVTM and CDR2 ANQGSEA. Deletions cut 6 bases from V and 1 base from J, with 9 bases between. The CDR3 is 12 amino acids. The CDR3 coding sequence is TGCAGCGTATCGACAGCGAACACTGAAGCTTTCTTT. Its protein product is CSVSTANTEAFF.

The rearrangement uses TRBV6-1 and TRBJ2-5, with 13 bases matching TRBD2. CDR1 MNHNS and CDR2 SASEGT come from the germline V gene. V shed 4 bases and J 1 base; nucleotides not matched to a gene: 0. The CDR3 is made up of 15 amino acids. As DNA, the CDR3 is TGTGCCAGCAGTGGACTAGCGGGGGGCCAAGAGACCCAGTACTTC. Translated, it gives CASSGLAGGQETQYF.